This T cell receptor beta chain was retrieved from a study of beta chain features in type 1 diabetes. A sort by CD45RO/CCR7/CD25/CD127/CD95/CD27 yielded CD4+ naive, central memory, regulatory and stem cell-like memory cells. Post-sort purity exceeded 98% for all sorted populations. Whole-study results and caveats: Naive, central memory and Treg TCRB repertoires appeared more alike in patients than in healthy donors. All four CD4+ subsets of Type 1 diabetes patients contained TCRB CDR3s that were moderately but significantly shorter. cDNA-based reads could over-represent cells with high TCR expression.

V lost 2 bases and J lost 3, with 7 bases in between. The germline gives CDR1 MNHNY, CDR2 SVGAGI (reference sequence). The length of the CDR3 is 13 residues. Concerning this clone itself: Its antigen remains unknown.

The entirety of the isolated RNA underwent reverse transcription, so expressed TCRB transcripts were sequenced. Profiling relied on immunoSEQ multiplex PCR, and the TCRdb table lists in-frame clones only, not all of them. Here the sample spans roughly 330,000 clones, about 14% being singletons. Sequencing input: naive CD4+ T cells from blood. The sequence came from a woman between 18 and 30 years old with type 1 diabetes. This rearrangement joins TRBV6-6 to TRBJ2-5; tentative D call: TRBD1 (6 bases). CDR3 bases: TGTGCCAGCAGTTACCACAGGGAAGAGACCCAGTACTTC. Translating gives CASSYHREETQYF.